This TCR beta chain was retrieved from a study of T-cell reconstitution after alpha-beta-depleted transplantation in children. Using unique molecular identifiers, the investigators prepared the TCRbeta library. TCRdb recomputed calls from the PCR reads with MiXCR, one row per CDR3 protein. The sample includes about 360,000 distinct CDR3 sequences, less than 15% seen only once; the top ten take roughly 4.3%. The CDR3 spans 12 residues. Trimming left V 6 bases short and J 6 bases short, with 11 bases between. CDR1 and CDR2 (germline): SGHDT, YYEEEE. The chain joins TRBV5-6 to TRBJ2-3, with D unclear. The source material was PBMCs, sampled from the stem cell graft. This receptor was taken from a human donor who donated a stem cell graft to a child with Fanconi anemia. The CDR3 DNA follows: TGTGCCAGCACCACTGCGGACGATACGCAGTATTTT. Its translation: CASTTADDTQYF.